This T cell receptor (beta chain) was obtained from a study of graft-versus-host responses after intestinal transplantation. Study details: For approximately three years after anti-thymocyte globulin induction, all recipients took tacrolimus and steroids. General study results and limits: GvH clone levels peaked in circulation, and this peak was associated with early post-transplant HvG declines.

The CDR3 is 15 residues long. Per germline, CDR1 SEHNR and CDR2 FQNEAQ (reference sequence). Trimming took off 2 bases at V and 3 bases at J, with 11 bases between the two ends. This table comes from immunoSEQ multiplex PCR, and its TCRdb copy is limited to in-frame clones, with some not included. The sample has around 90,000 clones, less than 95% seen once. Points on this clone: Its antigen remains unknown.

This chain connects TRBV7-9 to TRBJ2-1; D is ambiguous. Here the sequenced sample was unstimulated CD8+ T cells sorted from spleen or lymph node cells, taken before transplant. The sequence came from a human donor who was the organ donor for an intestinal transplant. CDR3 amino acids: CASSLIYENYNEQFF. CDR3 in DNA: TGTGCCAGCAGCTTAATCTATGAGAACTACAATGAGCAGTTCTTC.